This entry features one T cell receptor (beta chain) sequence. Antigen: not known. This record comes from a study of vaccination effects on CD4 cells after COVID-19. Overall study results and limits: At late timepoints after vaccination, vaccine- and infection-induced clones shrank markedly. No early post-infection timepoints were available in the study, which also included few convalescent patients.

In the ViraFEST assay, antigen-specific CD4+ clonotypes were identified by expansion after peptide-pool stimulation. Culture lasted about ten days before CD4+ T cell isolation. Researchers swapped half the medium for IL-2 medium on both days 3 and 7. Assay: immunoSEQ multiplex PCR; the TCRdb copy retains only in-frame clones and omits some. The sample consists of over 55,000 clones, roughly four fifths of them appearing once. The trim removed 4 bases at V and 1 base at J, leaving 14 bases unmatched. The CDR3 is made up of 19 amino acids. Germline CDR1 and CDR2: SGHAT and FQNNGV. The material was CD4+ T cells from PBMCs cultured with HCoV-229E spike peptides, obtained before COVID-19 vaccination. The receptor was isolated from a human donor who received a COVID-19 vaccine. The gene calls are TRBV11-2 and TRBJ1-1; TRBD1 matches 11 bases. DNA for the CDR3: TGTGCCAGCAGCTCCAATAATTTAGGACAGGGGGCTTCGAACACTGAAGCTTTCTTT. Translation gives CASSSNNLGQGASNTEAFF.